This entry concerns a single T cell receptor beta chain. The antigen is unknown. Libraries were prepared by immunoSEQ multiplex PCR; TCRdb keeps only in-frame clonotypes and omits some of them. Of tens of thousands of clones listed, roughly 72% are singletons. The V gene's germline CDR1 is SGHRS and CDR2 YFSETQ. V shed 3 bases and J 8 bases; nucleotides not matched to a gene: 8. The CDR3 loop spans 14 amino acids. The data were taken from a study of STAT5B mutations in CD4+ large granular lymphocyte leukemia. Study-wide results and caveats: Main leukemic clonotypes were patient-specific, but 20% to 25% appeared at low frequency elsewhere. Compared with healthy controls (2/35), patient top clones favored TRBV06 (8/27).

The chain combines TRBV5-1 with TRBJ1-2, with 9 bases fitting TRBD1. The sample comprised CD4+ T cells from blood buffy coats. This sequence was found in a human donor in good health. The CDR3 protein is CASSSVQGAEGYTF. The CDR3 bases are TGCGCCAGCAGCTCCGTACAGGGGGCGGAGGGCTACACCTTC.